This T cell receptor (beta chain) was identified in a study of vaccination and CD4 T cells after COVID-19 (dated by TCRdb to between 2022 and 2023). Regarding the research as a whole: Convalescent patients had a positive SARS-CoV-2 result on nasal swab PCR, and of these patients, several had mild disease and one had severe disease. Post-vaccine blood samples were taken a median of 72 days after the second vaccine dose, with a range of about 14 to 241 days. Overlapping spike peptide pools from SARS-CoV-2 and from the common cold coronaviruses HCoV-NL63, HCoV-OC43 and HCoV-229E were used as culture stimuli. The convalescent cohort included six males and four females, with two Hispanic individuals, seven Caucasians, two Asians and one multiracial person. Participants got two doses of the Pfizer-BioNTech BNT162b2 vaccine (n=8) or two doses of the Moderna mRNA-1273 vaccine (n=2). Post-COVID blood samples were collected from convalescent patients a median of roughly 100 days after diagnosis, with a range of roughly 30 to 170 days. The spike-specific CD4+ TCR repertoire was compared before and after mRNA vaccination in over nine COVID-19 convalescent patients and a handful of infection-naive healthy vaccine recipients. As controls, cultures received a CEFX viral epitope pool (the positive control), an HIV-1 Nef peptide pool (the negative control), or no peptide at all.

Details on this clonotype: This receptor's antigen is unknown. No base-level quality is on record; no much larger clone is a single base apart.

Libraries were prepared through PCR. TCR sequencing of DNA from cultured CD4+ T cells used the Oncomine TCR Beta short-read assay at the Johns Hopkins FTIC core. The QIAamp micro DNA kit was used to extract genomic DNA from the cultured CD4+ T cells. Oncomine TCR Beta libraries from cultured CD4+ T cells were pooled with unique dual indexes and sequenced on an Illumina iSeq 100. Per the original workflow: Non-productive sequences were removed, and CDR3s not starting with C, not ending with F or W, or shorter than 7 amino acids were discarded. The MANAFEST web application was used to identify antigen-specific clonotypes by comparing peptide-stimulated wells against reference wells and other culture wells. For a clone to be called positive, the clone needed an FDR below 0.05, an odds ratio above 5, and a productive frequency above 0.1% in at least two of three replicate wells. Cross-reactive clonotypes were defined as significantly expanded in both SARS-CoV-2 spike wells and at least one common cold coronavirus spike condition. Similarity between CDR3 sequences was evaluated in R version 3.6.1 using Levenshtein distances (stringdist) and unrooted phylogenetic trees (ape). TCRdb handled the public reads itself, with Q25 trimming in fastp and clone calling in MiXCR, and kept productive beta chains. CDR3 protein sequences are deduplicated, and each keeps its most common genes and DNA. Clone size and V and J calls follow TCRdb, not the original study. This sample lists more than 15,000 distinct CDR3 sequences; approximately 53% were detected once. Jointly, the top ten make up 15% to 20% of the sample.

Study-wide conclusions, independent of this receptor: In convalescent patients, a median approximately 90% of post-vaccine SARS-CoV-2-reactive clones were detected only after vaccination, suggesting vaccine-specific priming. An increase in the median number of SARS-CoV-2-reactive clonotypes from 21 after infection to roughly 38 after vaccination was observed, but the change was not found to be significant. Of the vaccine-specific clones found in convalescent patients, nearly all (304 of 307) were mono-reactive for SARS-CoV-2 spike instead of being cross-reactive with common cold coronaviruses. Relatively few convalescent patients were included in the study, and early timepoints after natural infection were not analyzed.

According to the germline V gene (reference sequence), CDR1 reads LNHNV and CDR2 reads YYDKDF. Inclusive of the bounding cysteine and phenylalanine, the CDR3 is 14 residues long. The entry retains the CDR3 DNA only, 42 bases that are in frame from base 1. Cut back by 1 base and 0 bases, the V and J ends lie 6 bases apart. The treatment or condition label, as the study defines it: approximately nine-day PBMC culture with coronavirus spike peptide pools or control peptides (ViraFEST assay). The ViraFEST assay was used in the study, in which antigen-specific T cells were expanded with peptide pools and expanded clonotypes were subsequently identified by TCR sequencing. The convalescent patients' positive SARS-CoV-2 PCR tests fell between March and December 2020, which was before the Alpha, Beta and Delta variants emerged in the United States. Over 1.5 million PBMCs per well were cultured in IMDM with approximately 4.9% human AB serum and about 9.7 IU/ml IL-2, plus 10 ug/ml peptide pools. On days 3 and 7, half of the culture medium was replaced with fresh IL-2-containing medium. CD4+ T cells were isolated after approximately 10 days of culture through negative selection using the EasySep CD4+ T cell isolation kit. Ficoll-Paque Plus gradient centrifugation was used to isolate PBMCs from whole blood, and the isolated PBMCs were then either used fresh or cryopreserved at -140C. Culture conditions were generally each tested in triplicate wells.

The specimen was CD4+ T cells from blood, cultured in vitro. Recombination joined TRBV15 with TRBJ2-5, with no reliable assignment of the D segment. The TCR comes from a human donor who had recovered from COVID-19. The CDR3 sequence is CATSRGGDQETQYF. The nucleotide sequence reads as follows: TGTGCCACCAGCAGAGGTGGAGACCAAGAGACCCAGTACTTC.